This T cell receptor beta chain comes out of a study of blood T cells in healthy people across ages. The count of this clonotype is one. A second PCR, run for about 7 to 12 cycles, used a sample-barcoded 5' primer plus a J-beta primer mix. With 12 random nucleotides, a template-switch adaptor tagged each individual cDNA molecule. TCRdb reprocessed the 5' RACE reads via MiXCR and lists one record per CDR3 protein. Here the sample spans about 800,000 distinct CDR3 sequences, 58% being singletons. Germline V gene sequence: CDR1 DFQATT, CDR2 SNEGSKA (reference sequence). V shed 2 bases and J shed 1 base, with 8 bases lying between them. The CDR3 length is 13 residues.

Sequenced sample: blood. The rearrangement links TRBV20-1 to TRBJ2-5; D perhaps matches TRBD1 (6 bases). The receptor comes from a man in his thirties or forties in good health. The DNA of the CDR3 is TGCAGTGCTAGAACGGACAGCCAAGAGACCCAGTACTTC. It encodes CSARTDSQETQYF.